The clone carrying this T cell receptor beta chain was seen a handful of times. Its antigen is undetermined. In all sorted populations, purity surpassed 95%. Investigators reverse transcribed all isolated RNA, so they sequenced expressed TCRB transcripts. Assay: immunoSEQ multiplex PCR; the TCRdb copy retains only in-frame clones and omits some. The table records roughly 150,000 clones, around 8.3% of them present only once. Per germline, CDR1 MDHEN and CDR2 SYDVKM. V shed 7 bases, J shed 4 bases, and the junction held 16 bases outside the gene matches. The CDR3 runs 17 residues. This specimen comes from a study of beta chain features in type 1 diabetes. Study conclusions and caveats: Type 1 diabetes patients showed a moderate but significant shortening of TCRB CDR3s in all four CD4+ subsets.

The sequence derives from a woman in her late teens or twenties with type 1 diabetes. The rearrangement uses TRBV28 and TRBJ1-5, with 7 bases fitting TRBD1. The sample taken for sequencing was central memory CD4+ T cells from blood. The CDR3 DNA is TGTGCCAGCACCCGAGGGGCAGGGGGTTTATGGAATCAGCCCCAGCATTTT. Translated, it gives CASTRGAGGLWNQPQHF.